The 30 T cell receptor beta chains below all came from one sample that was sequenced in a study of vaccination effects on CD4 cells after COVID-19. Which antigens these TCRs recognize remains unknown. TCRdb's table, derived via immunoSEQ multiplex PCR, lists solely in-frame clones and lacks some. The table includes roughly 46,000 clones, 65% to 75% detected once. Expansion with viral peptide pools was applied to antigen-specific CD4+ T cells by the ViraFEST assay prior to sequencing. CD4+ T cell isolation took place after nine to eleven days of culture. Participants received two doses of either the BNT162b2 or mRNA-1273 vaccine. Source: CD4+ T cells from PBMCs cultured with HCoV-OC43 spike peptides, taken after COVID-19 vaccination. Indicated subset: HCoV-OC43 spike overlapping peptide pool stimulation. All receptors derive from a human donor who received a COVID-19 vaccine.

The chain links TRBV6-1 to TRBJ1-4, with 7 bases that match TRBD1. This CDR3 comprises 17 residues. Germline loops: CDR1 MNHNS, CDR2 SASEGT. J gave up 4 bases and V 4 bases, and 12 bases lay outside the gene matches. The CDR3 reads CASSVARDRIFNEKLFF. DNA for the CDR3: TGTGCCAGCAGTGTAGCCCGGGACAGAATATTTAATGAAAAACTGTTTTTT.

The chain is built from TRBV18 and TRBJ1-2; 9 bases align to TRBD1. Germline V gives CDR1 KGHSH, CDR2 LQKENI. The V segment lost 6 bases and the J segment 3 bases; nucleotides outside the gene matches: 5. CDR3 size: 14 residues. The CDR3 DNA reads as TGTGCCAGCTCCCGGGACAGGGAAGACTATGGCTACACCTTC. Translation gives CASSRDREDYGYTF.

The chain recombines TRBV6-5 with TRBJ1-2, with TRBD1 identical over 7 bases. The CDR3 totals 13 residues. Trimming at V came to 8 bases and at J to 5 bases, leaving 8 bases not matched to a gene. Germline assignment: CDR1 MNHEY and CDR2 SVGAGI. The CDR3 DNA is TGTGCCAGCGAAATGGACAGGAGGTATGGCTACACCTTC. It yields the protein CASEMDRRYGYTF.

The J gene is TRBJ2-1, the V gene TRBV6-1, with a weak D call TRBD2 (6 bases). CDR1 is MNHNS, CDR2 SASEGT, per germline. The V gene lost 4 bases and the J gene lost 4 bases, with 17 bases spanning the gap. The CDR3 is 16 amino acids. The CDR3 DNA is TGTGCCAGCAGTGGATATCAGGGAGGTATTTACAATGAGCAGTTCTTC. It encodes CASSGYQGGIYNEQFF.

The genes are TRBV3-1 (or the pseudogene TRBV3-2) and TRBJ2-3, with D uncertain. V was clipped by 2 bases and J by 5 bases, with 17 bases between them. This CDR3 contains 16 residues. The germline gives CDR1 LGHDT, CDR2 YNNKEL (reference sequence). DNA of the CDR3: TGTGCCAGCAGCCAATCGAGGCCCCCCTTGATAGATACGCAGTATTTT. Translated: CASSQSRPPLIDTQYF.

The chain combines TRBV19 with TRBJ1-2, with D hard to call. Germline-derived CDR1 and CDR2 are LNHDA and SQIVND (reference sequence). The CDR3 runs 14 residues. The V end lost 1 base, the J end lost 8 bases, and 14 bases lay between the germline ends. The CDR3 DNA follows: TGTGCCAGTAGTATAGGTCCCCAGGCCCCCGGCTACACCTTC. Residues: CASSIGPQAPGYTF. Together with reference TRBV19 and TRBJ1-2, the CDR3 gives the full variable domain: DGGITQSPKYLFRKEGQNVTLSCEQNLNHDAMYWYRQDPGQGLRLIYYSQIVNDFQKGDIAEGYSVSREKKESFPLTVTSAQKNPTAFYLCASSIGPQAPGYTFGSGTRLTVV.

The V and J genes are TRBV27 and TRBJ1-2; 11 nucleotides match TRBD1. The germline CDR1 and CDR2 sequences are MNHEY and SMNVEV (reference sequence). The V and J ends lost 6 bases and 8 bases, in that order; junction bases with no gene match: 8. The CDR3 consists of 14 residues. For the CDR3, the DNA is TGTGCCAGCAGACGGACAGGGGGCTTCGGGGGCTACACCTTC. As protein: CASRRTGGFGGYTF.

The chain is built from TRBV27 and TRBJ2-5; D ambiguous. Germline CDR1 reads MNHEY; CDR2 reads SMNVEV (reference sequence). The CDR3 totals 13 residues. Trimming stripped 4 bases from V and 5 bases from J, with 11 bases between. The CDR3 sequence: CASSSWGSETQYF. The CDR3 nucleotides are TGTGCCAGCAGTTCCTGGGGTTCGGAGACCCAGTACTTC.

This chain connects TRBV19 to TRBJ2-7, with 16 bases that match TRBD2. Germline values: CDR1 LNHDA, CDR2 SQIVND (reference sequence). The CDR3 consists of 17 residues. J lost 5 bases, V lost 5 bases, and 9 bases had no gene match. This CDR3 reads CASSPGTSGGASHEQYF. CDR3 DNA sequence: TGTGCCAGTAGTCCTGGGACTAGCGGGGGGGCCAGCCACGAGCAGTACTTC. The full variable domain, completed using reference TRBV19 and TRBJ2-7, is DGGITQSPKYLFRKEGQNVTLSCEQNLNHDAMYWYRQDPGQGLRLIYYSQIVNDFQKGDIAEGYSVSREKKESFPLTVTSAQKNPTAFYLCASSPGTSGGASHEQYFGPGTRLTVT.

The chain has TRBV5-1 and TRBJ2-5, with TRBD2 matching over 11 bases. The CDR3 runs 16 residues. V shed 5 bases and J 1 base; nucleotides not matched to a gene: 7. Germline V gives CDR1 SGHRS, CDR2 YFSETQ. The CDR3 here is CASRPLAGGSQETQYF. The CDR3 DNA reads as TGCGCCAGCAGACCCCTAGCGGGAGGTTCCCAAGAGACCCAGTACTTC.

This chain uses TRBV7-2 with TRBJ2-2; 8 bases map to TRBD2. V shed 6 bases, J shed 13 bases, and the junction held 10 bases outside the gene matches. The germline CDR1 and CDR2 sequences are SGHTA and FQGNSA. The CDR3 loop spans 13 amino acids. CDR3 sequence (DNA): TGTGCCAGCAGTGCCGGGGGGGCCCTCGCGCTGTTTTTT. Residues: CASSAGGALALFF.

The chain has TRBV19 and TRBJ1-1, with 7 bases that match TRBD1. Trimming removed 6 bases from V and 10 bases from J; junction bases left unmatched: 11. CDR1 and CDR2 (germline): LNHDA, SQIVND (reference sequence). CDR3 length equals 13 residues. As DNA, the CDR3 is TGTGCCAGTAGGGCCACAGGGGACAGAGTAGCTTTCTTT. Protein product: CASRATGDRVAFF.

This rearrangement joins TRBV4-1 to TRBJ1-2; 12 positions match TRBD1. V lost 5 bases to trimming and J lost 7 bases; unmatched junction nucleotides: 14. CDR3 length equals 17 residues. Per the germline V gene, CDR1 is MGHRA and CDR2 is YSYEKL. The CDR3, as DNA: TGCGCCAGCAGCGGAGGATCTTCCGGGACAGGGGGCCGTGGCTACACCTTC. The encoded protein is CASSGGSSGTGGRGYTF.

This chain uses TRBV5-4 with TRBJ2-2; D is uncertain. The CDR3 loop spans 13 amino acids. Germline lookup yields CDR1 SGHNT and CDR2 YYREEE (reference sequence). Trimming removed 4 bases at V and 3 bases at J, with 7 bases between. CDR3 nucleotide sequence: TGTGCCAGCAGCCTTAAGGACACCGGGGAGCTGTTTTTT. Protein sequence: CASSLKDTGELFF. Drawing the rest from reference TRBV5-4 and TRBJ2-2, the complete variable domain is ETGVTQSPTHLIKTRGQQVTLRCSSQSGHNTVSWYQQALGQGPQFIFQYYREEENGRGNFPPRFSGLQFPNYSSELNVNALELDDSALYLCASSLKDTGELFFGEGSRLTVL.

This clone was counted a few times. The V and J genes are TRBV6-4 and TRBJ1-5, with D perhaps matching TRBD1 (6 bases). CDR3 size: 13 residues. Germline lookup yields CDR1 MRHNA and CDR2 SNTAGT. V lost 3 bases and J 5 bases, leaving 8 bases between the germline ends. DNA of the CDR3: TGTGCCAGCAGTGAGGGGGCGCATCAGCCCCAGCATTTT. Protein product: CASSEGAHQPQHF.

V usage is TRBV11-2 and J usage is TRBJ2-5; D unclear. The CDR3 covers 14 residues. Germline loops: CDR1 SGHAT, CDR2 FQNNGV. V dropped 6 bases and J dropped 0 bases, with 11 bases sitting between them. CDR3 sequence reads: CASRRLRDQETQYF. The CDR3 DNA sequence: TGTGCCAGCAGAAGACTCCGGGACCAAGAGACCCAGTACTTC. The full variable domain, completed using reference TRBV11-2 and TRBJ2-5, is EAGVAQSPRYKIIEKRQSVAFWCNPISGHATLYWYQQILGQGPKLLIQFQNNGVVDDSQLPKDRFSAERLKGVDSTLKIQPAKLEDSAVYLCASRRLRDQETQYFGPGTRLLVL.

This clone was recorded only once. This chain links TRBV7-2 with TRBJ2-1; possible D gene TRBD1, 5 bases. V was shortened by 3 bases and J by 16 bases, with 19 bases between the two germline ends. From germline, CDR1 is SGHTA and CDR2 FQGNSA. The CDR3 covers 13 residues. CDR3: CASSFSQGQPGFF. CDR3 DNA sequence: TGTGCCAGCAGCTTCTCCCAGGGCCAACCGGGTTTCTTC.

This chain uses TRBV18 with TRBJ1-2, with D possibly being TRBD1 (6 bases). Germline CDR1 KGHSH, CDR2 LQKENI. V lost 3 bases and J lost 8, with 13 bases in between. The CDR3 is 13 residues long. Written as DNA, the CDR3 is TGTGCCAGCTCACCGGGAACAGGGATAGGCTACACCTTC. Protein: CASSPGTGIGYTF.

The V call is TRBV30, the J call TRBJ2-3, with 13 positions matching TRBD2. Germline V gene lookup returns CDR1 GTSNPN and CDR2 SVGIG (reference sequence). The CDR3 is 17 residues long. Unmatched junction bases numbered 11, after V lost 3 bases and J lost 5 bases. The CDR3 region has the DNA TGTGCCTGGAGCCGGGGACTAGCGGGGAGTTCGGGAGATACGCAGTATTTT. Translating gives CAWSRGLAGSSGDTQYF.

The V call is TRBV7-9, the J call TRBJ1-2, with D unresolved. Germline CDR1 reads SEHNR; CDR2 reads FQNEAQ (reference sequence). There are 14 residues in the CDR3. Trimming left V 1 base short and J 7 bases short, with 13 bases between. The DNA of the CDR3 is TGTGCCAGCAGCTTAGAGGTGGTCCTCGGTGGCTACACCTTC. This codes for CASSLEVVLGGYTF.

This clone was detected only once. The rearrangement joins TRBV12-3 or TRBV12-4 to TRBJ1-2, with D possibly being TRBD1 (6 bases). V was trimmed by 6 bases and J by 7 bases, leaving 15 bases between them. This CDR3 contains 13 residues. CDR3 nucleotides: TGTGCCAGCAGCGGAGGACAGCTGGGTGGCTACACCTTC. Protein: CASSGGQLGGYTF.

This sequence joins TRBV11-2 and TRBJ2-7; 8 bases match TRBD1. Germline V gene sequence: CDR1 SGHAT, CDR2 FQNNGV. CDR3 size: 14 residues. Trimming cost V 5 bases and J 2 bases; bases outside gene matches: 5. Written as DNA, the CDR3 is TGTGCCAGCAGCGCCTACAGGGGGGCCTACGAGCAGTACTTC. Its protein is CASSAYRGAYEQYF.

V and J are TRBV29-1 and TRBJ1-1; 8 nucleotides align to TRBD1. This CDR3 comprises 13 residues. Trimming took 7 bases from V and 5 from J; bases not matched to a gene: 9. CDR1 and CDR2 from the germline V gene are SQVTM and ANQGSEA. The CDR3 region is CSAWTGPGTEAFF. In nucleotides, the CDR3 is TGCAGCGCCTGGACAGGGCCGGGGACTGAAGCTTTCTTT. Filled out from reference TRBV29-1 and TRBJ1-1, the complete variable domain reads SAVISQKPSRDICQRGTSLTIQCQVDSQVTMMFWYRQQPGQSLTLIATANQGSEATYESGFVIDKFPISRPNLTFSTLTVSNMSPEDSSIYLCSAWTGPGTEAFFGQGTRLTVV.

V usage is TRBV5-8 and J usage is TRBJ1-5; maybe TRBD1 (6 bases). The V end was cut by 0 bases, the J end by 5 bases, with 12 bases between. Germline assignment: CDR1 SGHTS and CDR2 YDEGEE. This CDR3 spans 15 amino acids. CDR3 sequence (DNA): TGTGCCAGCAGCTTGGGTCCCCAGGGGCATCAGCCCCAGCATTTT. This translates into CASSLGPQGHQPQHF. The full variable domain, in which reference TRBV5-8 and TRBJ1-5 provide the parts outside the CDR3, is EAGVTQSPTHLIKTRGQQATLRCSPISGHTSVYWYQQALGLGLQFLLWYDEGEERNRGNFPPRFSGRQFPNYSSELNVNALELEDSALYLCASSLGPQGHQPQHFGDGTRLSIL.

The rearrangement joins TRBV5-1 to TRBJ1-5, with TRBD1 matching over 7 bases. There are 14 residues in the CDR3. Germline V CDR1 and CDR2: SGHRS, YFSETQ. V lost 3 bases to trimming and J lost 3 bases; unmatched junction nucleotides: 3. The CDR3 loop is CASSSGQNNQPQHF. The CDR3 region has the DNA TGCGCCAGCAGCTCGGGACAGAACAATCAGCCCCAGCATTTT.

This sequence joins TRBV9 and TRBJ1-6; 7 bases match TRBD1. Germline CDR1 and CDR2: SGDLS and YYNGEE. CDR3 length equals 14 residues. Trimming cost V 5 bases and J 7 bases; bases outside gene matches: 6. This chain's CDR3 is CASSWGTVNSPLHF. The CDR3 DNA sequence: TGTGCCAGCAGTTGGGGGACAGTCAATTCACCCCTCCACTTT.

This chain links TRBV6-6 with TRBJ1-2; 7 bases are shared with TRBD1. CDR1 and CDR2 (germline): MNHNY, SVGAGI (reference sequence). Unmatched junction bases numbered 7, after V lost 7 bases and J lost 2 bases. This CDR3 contains 14 residues. CDR3 region: CASTRTGVNYGYTF. CDR3 in DNA: TGTGCCAGCACTCGGACAGGAGTCAACTATGGCTACACCTTC.

This chain joins TRBV7-6 and TRBJ1-6; no clear D. The germline CDR1 and CDR2 sequences are SGHVS and FNYEAQ. The V end lost 5 bases, the J end lost 4 bases, and 24 bases lay between the germline ends. The CDR3 consists of 19 residues. The CDR3 bases are TGTGCCAGCAGCACCTTAGCCGGCGGTGGCGGGGAATATAATTCACCCCTCCACTTT. Translation gives CASSTLAGGGGEYNSPLHF. Combining the CDR3 with reference TRBV7-6 and TRBJ1-6 gives the whole variable domain GAGVSQSPRYKVTKRGQDVALRCDPISGHVSLYWYRQALGQGPEFLTYFNYEAQQDKSGLPNDRFSAERPEGSISTLTIQRTEQRDSAMYRCASSTLAGGGGEYNSPLHFGNGTRLTVT.

The chain combines TRBV6-4 with TRBJ2-4; D might be TRBD1 (6 bases). The ends were cut back, 8 bases at V and 6 bases at J, with 26 bases in the middle. Germline CDR1 and CDR2: MRHNA and SNTAGT. The CDR3 is made up of 17 amino acids. DNA of the CDR3: TGTGCCAGCCGCGCGAGGGAATACCGGGACATCAGAAACATTCAGTACTTC. Its protein is CASRAREYRDIRNIQYF.

V and J are TRBV5-1 and TRBJ1-2; D may be TRBD1 (6 bases). The germline gives CDR1 SGHRS, CDR2 YFSETQ. CDR3 length equals 16 residues. V was clipped by 5 bases and J by 6 bases, with 23 bases between them. CDR3 region: CASSSASGQGKDGYTF. CDR3 coding DNA: TGCGCCAGCAGTTCAGCTTCCGGGCAGGGGAAAGATGGCTACACCTTC.